A single sample gave rise to the 28 T cell receptor beta chains below, sequenced in a study of blood T cell repertoires in COVID-19. Assay used: immunoSEQ multiplex PCR; TCRdb lists only in-frame clones, some missing. The repertoire holds some 230,000 clones, about 80% seen once, with about 2.3% in the top ten. Sequenced input: peripheral blood. The source is a woman in her sixties with acute or convalescent COVID-19.

This clone was seen a single time. V gene TRBV29-1 combines with J gene TRBJ1-2; D may be TRBD1 (6 bases). V was trimmed by 1 base and J by 5 bases, leaving 17 bases between them. The CDR3 has 15 amino acids. Per germline, CDR1 SQVTM and CDR2 ANQGSEA. The chain's CDR3 is CSVEGTGRDLYGYTF. The CDR3 DNA is TGCAGCGTTGAAGGCACAGGGAGGGACTTATATGGCTACACCTTC.

The sample holds one count of this clone. The chain recombines TRBV4-3 with TRBJ2-7; D uncertain. CDR3 length: 13 amino acids. Trimming took 0 bases from V and 4 from J, leaving 7 bases between them. Germline V lookup: CDR1 LGHNA, CDR2 YSLEER. For the CDR3, the DNA is TGCGCCAGCAGCCAAGAGAGTCATTACGAGCAGTACTTC. Translation: CASSQESHYEQYF.

V and J are TRBV6-5 and TRBJ1-1; possibly TRBD1 for D (5 bases). The CDR3 spans 15 residues. V lost 5 bases and J 2 bases, leaving 15 bases between the germline ends. CDR1 MNHEY and CDR2 SVGAGI come from the germline V gene. This CDR3 reads CASSPLRDYNTEAFF. DNA for the CDR3: TGTGCCAGCAGTCCGCTCAGGGACTACAACACTGAAGCTTTCTTT.

The V and J genes are TRBV7-9 and TRBJ2-1; D is possibly TRBD1 (5 bases). The V gene lost 3 bases and the J gene lost 5 bases, with 8 bases spanning the gap. The CDR3 is made up of 13 amino acids. Germline V CDR1 and CDR2: SEHNR, FQNEAQ (reference sequence). This CDR3 is CASSFAGNNEQFF. DNA for the CDR3: TGTGCCAGCAGCTTCGCAGGGAACAATGAGCAGTTCTTC.

This clone was counted a single time. Written as DNA, the CDR3 is TGTGCCAACAGCTCTCAGACAGGGGGCACTGAAGCTTTCTTT. Translation: CANSSQTGGTEAFF. The V gene is TRBV28, the J gene TRBJ1-1, with 9 nucleotides matching TRBD1. The trim removed 10 bases at V and 4 bases at J, leaving 10 bases unmatched. The germline V gene encodes CDR1 MDHEN and CDR2 SYDVKM. This CDR3 has 14 amino acids.

This clone was counted only a few times. J is TRBJ2-1 and V is TRBV7-2; D possibly corresponds to TRBD1 (6 bases). Germline values: CDR1 SGHTA, CDR2 FQGNSA. The CDR3 contains 15 residues. V lost 5 bases and J 4 bases, leaving 15 bases between the germline ends. CDR3 bases: TGTGCCAGCAGCCTGTTTGGGACATCATACAATGAGCAGTTCTTC. Encoded protein: CASSLFGTSYNEQFF.

The rearrangement links TRBV7-6 to TRBJ2-7; D gene ambiguous. The germline gives CDR1 SGHVS, CDR2 FNYEAQ. V was pared by 0 bases and J by 2 bases, with 5 bases between. This CDR3 region has 13 residues. The CDR3 loop reads CASSLAATYEQYF. The CDR3 coding sequence is TGTGCCAGCAGCTTAGCAGCAACCTACGAGCAGTACTTC.

The rearrangement joins TRBV6-1 to TRBJ1-5; the D gene is possibly TRBD1 (5 bases). This CDR3 region has 16 residues. Trimming left V 3 bases short and J 0 bases short, with 12 bases between. Germline-derived CDR1 and CDR2 are MNHNS and SASEGT. CDR3: CASSDKAGFSNQPQHF. CDR3 coding DNA: TGTGCCAGCAGTGACAAGGCAGGGTTTAGCAATCAGCCCCAGCATTTT.

The chain recombines TRBV6-1 with TRBJ1-6; a weak D match, TRBD1 (6 bases). Trimming took off 10 bases at V and 5 bases at J, with 12 bases between the two ends. The CDR3 consists of 13 residues. The germline V gene encodes CDR1 MNHNS and CDR2 SASEGT. The DNA for the CDR3 is TGTGCCACCCGGGGACAAAATAATTCACCCCTCCACTTT. It is translated as CATRGQNNSPLHF.

CDR3 nucleotides: TGTGCCAGCAGTAACCGGGACAGGGACGCTGAAGCTTTCTTT. This sequence encodes CASSNRDRDAEAFF. This chain joins TRBV6-2 or TRBV6-3 and TRBJ1-1, with 9 nucleotides matching TRBD1. The CDR3 consists of 14 residues. V was clipped by 5 bases and J by 6 bases; unmatched bases: 7. CDR1 and CDR2 from the germline V gene are MNHEY and SVGEGT.

J is TRBJ2-7 and V is TRBV27; 15 bases are shared with TRBD2. CDR3 size: 15 residues. The trim removed 2 bases at V and 6 bases at J, leaving 2 bases unmatched. Germline lookup yields CDR1 MNHEY and CDR2 SMNVEV (reference sequence). The CDR3 here is CASSLGLAGGSEQYF. Written as DNA, the CDR3 is TGTGCCAGCAGTTTAGGACTAGCGGGGGGGAGCGAGCAGTACTTC.

This clone was counted a few times. For the CDR3, the DNA is TGCGCCAGCAGCTTGGGCGGGGGTTCCGGGGAGCTGTTTTTT. Translation gives CASSLGGGSGELFF. This rearrangement joins TRBV5-1 to TRBJ2-2, with 7 bases fitting TRBD2. V gave up 0 bases and J gave up 6 bases; unmatched junction bases: 2. The CDR3 is made up of 14 amino acids. Germline CDR1 reads SGHRS; CDR2 reads YFSETQ.

The CDR3 region has the DNA TGTGCCTGGAGTACAGACCAATACTATGGCTACACCTTC. Its translation is CAWSTDQYYGYTF. This chain uses TRBV30 with TRBJ1-2; unclear D gene. CDR3 length: 13 amino acids. V lost 2 bases and J lost 3, with 10 bases in between. Germline CDR1 and CDR2: GTSNPN and SVGIG (reference sequence).

The V gene is TRBV19, the J gene TRBJ2-1; TRBD2 matches 12 bases. CDR3 length: 16 amino acids. After removal of 5 bases from V and 7 bases from J, the junction contained 9 bases not matched to a gene. Germline assignment: CDR1 LNHDA and CDR2 SQIVND (reference sequence). DNA of the CDR3: TGTGCCAGTAGTGTCAGCCTACTAGCGGGGGGTAATGAGCAGTTCTTC. It translates to CASSVSLLAGGNEQFF.

This chain uses TRBV29-1 with TRBJ2-5; D may be TRBD2 (6 bases). CDR1 is SQVTM and CDR2 is ANQGSEA in the germline V gene. The CDR3 sequence is 12 residues long. The CDR3 DNA is TGCACCATTAAGAGTGGGAGGGAGACCCAGTACTTC. Its translation is CTIKSGRETQYF.

The chain carries TRBV9 and TRBJ1-2; perhaps TRBD1 as D (6 bases). From germline, CDR1 is SGDLS and CDR2 YYNGEE. Trimming shortened V by 0 bases and J by 7 bases, and 16 bases separated the two germline ends. The CDR3 totals 15 residues. In nucleotides, the CDR3 is TGTGCCAGCAGCGTAGGCGACGAAGGGGGTACTGGCTACACCTTC. Translated, it gives CASSVGDEGGTGYTF.

The chain employs TRBV11-2 and TRBJ2-2; 10 nucleotides line up with TRBD1. Germline values: CDR1 SGHAT, CDR2 FQNNGV. The V segment lost 4 bases and the J segment 6 bases; nucleotides outside the gene matches: 5. This CDR3 has 15 amino acids. The CDR3 sequence: CASSSRQGASGELFF. The DNA of the CDR3 is TGTGCCAGCAGCTCCAGACAGGGGGCGTCCGGGGAGCTGTTTTTT.

The chain couples TRBV2 to TRBJ1-5, with 7 bases fitting TRBD1. CDR3 size: 13 residues. CDR1 and CDR2 (germline): SNHLY, FYNNEI. J was trimmed by 4 bases and V by 8 bases; bases with no gene match: 5. Here the CDR3 DNA reads TGTGCCAGCCAAAGGGACAGAAATCAGCCCCAGCATTTT. It yields the protein CASQRDRNQPQHF.

This clone was picked up a small number of times. This chain joins TRBV5-6 and TRBJ1-1; D is undetermined. The CDR3 runs to 14 residues. V was clipped by 1 base and J by 10 bases, with 17 bases between them. From germline, CDR1 is SGHDT and CDR2 YYEEEE. The CDR3 bases are TGTGCCAGCAGCTTGTTAAGTGGTCCAGGAGGAGCTTTCTTT. This encodes CASSLLSGPGGAFF.

In its sample, this clone was seen once. The chain uses TRBV2 and TRBJ1-2; 8 nucleotides match TRBD1. CDR1 and CDR2 from the germline V gene are SNHLY and FYNNEI. This CDR3 region has 14 residues. The V segment lost 3 bases and the J segment 6 bases; nucleotides outside the gene matches: 6. CDR3 DNA sequence: TGTGCCAGCAGTGAGACAGGGGAAACTAATGGCTACACCTTC. Translating it yields CASSETGETNGYTF. Full variable domain (remainder filled in from reference TRBV2 and TRBJ1-2): EPEVTQTPSHQVTQMGQEVILRCVPISNHLYFYWYRQILGQKVEFLVSFYNNEISEKSEIFDDQFSVERPDGSNFTLKIRSTKLEDSAMYFCASSETGETNGYTFGSGTRLTVV.

The rearrangement joins TRBV5-1 to TRBJ1-3; possibly TRBD1 for D (5 bases). The V gene's germline CDR1 is SGHRS and CDR2 YFSETQ. The V and J ends lost 0 bases and 0 bases respectively, with 13 bases between them. The CDR3 totals 17 residues. The CDR3 coding sequence is TGCGCCAGCAGCTTGGAATCCGGACACCCCTCTGGAAACACCATATATTTT. Protein: CASSLESGHPSGNTIYF.

The chain couples TRBV3-1 (or the pseudogene TRBV3-2) to TRBJ2-5; possibly TRBD2 for D (5 bases). CDR1 and CDR2 (germline): LGHDT, YNNKEL (reference sequence). The CDR3 has 16 residues. V dropped 2 bases and J dropped 2 bases, with 15 bases sitting between them. The CDR3 spells CASSQWEVRGQETQYF. CDR3 sequence (DNA): TGTGCCAGCAGCCAATGGGAAGTAAGAGGGCAAGAGACCCAGTACTTC.

The rearrangement links TRBV7-2 to TRBJ2-7; 7 nucleotides align to TRBD1. There are 11 residues in the CDR3. V shed 6 bases, J shed 6 bases, and the junction held 2 bases outside the gene matches. Germline V gene data show CDR1 as SGHTA and CDR2 as FQGNSA. The CDR3 nucleotides are TGTGCCAGCAGTTACAGGGGCGAGCAGTACTTC. Amino acid sequence: CASSYRGEQYF.

This clone was seen only a few times. The genes are TRBV21-1 and TRBJ1-6; the D call TRBD1 from the table was never checked on the DNA. TRBV21-1 is an annotated pseudogene. This CDR3 spans 12 amino acids. The CDR3 loop is CANGRGFPPLHF. The CDR3 DNA follows: TGTGCCAACGGCAGGGGGTTCCCACCCCTCCACTTT.

The rearrangement uses TRBV2 and TRBJ1-4, with 7 bases lining up with TRBD1. The CDR3 covers 15 residues. V was pared by 5 bases and J by 8 bases, with 11 bases of the junction left unmatched. Germline CDR1 is SNHLY and CDR2 is FYNNEI. CDR3 protein: CASSQPGQQWEKLFF. Here the CDR3 DNA reads TGTGCCAGCAGTCAACCGGGACAGCAATGGGAAAAACTGTTTTTT.

This clone showed up just once. V is TRBV2 and J is TRBJ1-1; a possible D gene is TRBD1 (6 bases). V gave up 6 bases and J gave up 0 bases, with 11 bases separating them. The CDR3 totals 14 residues. Germline V gene data show CDR1 as SNHLY and CDR2 as FYNNEI. CDR3 nucleotides: TGTGCCAGCAGGGGGGGGCAACTGAACACTGAAGCTTTCTTT. This gives the protein CASRGGQLNTEAFF.

The rearrangement links TRBV5-5 to TRBJ2-5; TRBD2 agrees at 7 bases. Unmatched junction bases numbered 8, after V lost 3 bases and J lost 3 bases. CDR1 and CDR2 (germline): SGHKS, YYEKEE (reference sequence). This CDR3 is 15 amino acids long. The CDR3 reads CASSSPGLREETQYF. Here the CDR3 DNA reads TGTGCCAGCAGCTCTCCGGGACTACGAGAAGAGACCCAGTACTTC.

J is TRBJ1-1 and V is TRBV7-9; D call uncertain. The CDR3 is 14 amino acids. Germline loops: CDR1 SEHNR, CDR2 FQNEAQ (reference sequence). V dropped 5 bases and J dropped 6 bases, with 16 bases sitting between them. CDR3: CASSLAHNSPEAFF. CDR3 coding DNA: TGTGCCAGCAGCCTCGCACATAATAGCCCTGAAGCTTTCTTT.